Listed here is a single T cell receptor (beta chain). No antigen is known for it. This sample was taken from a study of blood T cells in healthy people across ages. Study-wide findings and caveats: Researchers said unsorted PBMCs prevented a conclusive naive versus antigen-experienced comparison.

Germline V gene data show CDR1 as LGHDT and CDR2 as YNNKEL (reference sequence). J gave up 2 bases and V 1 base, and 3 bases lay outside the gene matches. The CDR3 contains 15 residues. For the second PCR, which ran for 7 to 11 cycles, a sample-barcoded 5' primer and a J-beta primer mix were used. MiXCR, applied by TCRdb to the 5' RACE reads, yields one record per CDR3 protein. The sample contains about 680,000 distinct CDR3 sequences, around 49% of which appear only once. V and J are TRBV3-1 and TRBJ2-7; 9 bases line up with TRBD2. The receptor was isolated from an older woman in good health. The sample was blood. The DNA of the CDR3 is TGTGCCAGCAGCCAAGGCGCGGGAGGGCCCTACGAGCAGTACTTC. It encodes CASSQGAGGPYEQYF.